This T cell receptor (beta chain) was observed in a study of blood T cell repertoires in COVID-19. Background on the study: PBMCs, B-cell-depleted T cells, or T cells provided the cDNA or gDNA that made up the material.

The V end lost 6 bases, the J end lost 11 bases, and 19 bases lay between the germline ends. The CDR3 extends over 13 amino acids. From germline, CDR1 is MNHEY and CDR2 SVGAGI. Methods used by the authors: Using reference gene primer amplification, nucleated cell counts were estimated. Sequencing used immunoSEQ multiplex PCR; TCRdb keeps in-frame clones, though not all of them. D and trimming come from the DNA, and the V and J calls and clone size come from that table. The sample lists about 140,000 clones; over 80% were seen once. The receptor was isolated from a woman older than 75 with acute or convalescent COVID-19. The specimen was peripheral blood. The chain has TRBV6-5 and TRBJ1-1; D is ambiguous. The CDR3 sequence is CASRPPGLYEAFF. As DNA, the CDR3 is TGTGCCAGCAGACCCCCGGGGTTGTACGAGGCTTTCTTT.